Presented here are 20 T cell receptor beta chains from one specimen sequenced in a study of blood T cells in healthy people across ages. Using a J-beta primer mix together with a sample-barcoded 5' primer, a second PCR was run for 7 to 11 cycles. One entry per CDR3 protein, called by TCRdb with MiXCR from the 5' RACE reads. The table includes about 2 million distinct CDR3 sequences, roughly 52% detected once. The sequencing sample was made of blood. The source is a woman aged 40 to 49 in good health.

The table lists this clonotype with a count of one. The chain joins TRBV5-1 to TRBJ2-7; D is perhaps TRBD1 (6 bases). Looked up from germline, CDR1 is SGHRS and CDR2 is YFSETQ. The V end was cut by 6 bases, the J end by 5 bases, with 21 bases between. The length of the CDR3 is 15 residues. This CDR3 is CASTLTGTSNHEQYF. For the CDR3, the DNA is TGCGCCAGCACCCTCACGGGGACATCGAACCACGAGCAGTACTTC.

In its sample, this clonotype was seen many times. The rearrangement links TRBV4-3 to TRBJ2-5; D may match TRBD1 or TRBD2 (5 bases each). Germline V gene lookup returns CDR1 LGHNA and CDR2 YSLEER. The CDR3 has 14 amino acids. Trimming took off 0 bases at V and 5 bases at J, with 10 bases between the two ends. CDR3 bases: TGCGCCAGCAGCCAAGATAGGTGGGGGGAGACCCAGTACTTC. As protein: CASSQDRWGETQYF.

The chain uses TRBV10-3 and TRBJ2-1; TRBD1 agrees at 9 bases. The CDR3 runs to 15 residues. V trimming: 7 bases; J trimming: 8 bases; junction bases outside the gene matches: 12. The germline V gene encodes CDR1 ENHRY and CDR2 SYGVKD. CDR3 sequence reads: CAIKTSGQGRDEQFF. The CDR3 DNA reads TGTGCCATCAAGACCAGCGGACAGGGGAGGGATGAGCAGTTCTTC.

The chain couples TRBV29-1 to TRBJ2-1; D might be TRBD1 (5 bases). The CDR3 has 11 residues. The germline gives CDR1 SQVTM, CDR2 ANQGSEA. V lost 7 bases to trimming and J lost 10 bases, with 14 bases between them. In DNA form, the CDR3 reads TGCAGCGGGGGCCCATCCGGCGAGCAGTTCTTC. It encodes CSGGPSGEQFF.

V and J are TRBV5-1 and TRBJ2-5, with TRBD1 matching 9 bases. Matching the DNA end better, TRBJ2-7 makes the J call doubtful. Germline values: CDR1 SGHRS, CDR2 YFSETQ. The length of the CDR3 is 13 residues. CDR3 sequence: CASTRTGENEQYF. CDR3 DNA: TGCGCCAGCACCCGGACAGGGGAAAACGAGCAGTACTTC.

V and J are TRBV12-3 or TRBV12-4 and TRBJ1-4, with 7 bases aligning to TRBD1. This CDR3 spans 16 amino acids. Losses at the gene ends were 2 bases for V and 6 bases for J; bases not matched to a gene: 9. The CDR3 spells CASSLKSGQVDEKLFF. The CDR3 coding sequence is TGTGCCAGCAGTTTAAAGTCCGGACAGGTTGATGAAAAACTGTTTTTT.

The V gene is TRBV28, the J gene TRBJ2-7; D gene ambiguous. The J call may be incorrect, as the DNA end agrees better with TRBJ2-5. The CDR3 is made up of 14 amino acids. Germline V gene data show CDR1 as MDHEN and CDR2 as SYDVKM. The CDR3 sequence: CASSSKGSTETQYF. The CDR3, as DNA: TGTGCCAGCAGTTCAAAGGGCTCAACGGAGACCCAGTACTTC.

This chain links TRBV24-1 with TRBJ2-3; unclear D gene. Trimming took off 9 bases at V and 6 bases at J, with 9 bases between the two ends. Germline CDR1 is KGHDR and CDR2 is SFDVKD. CDR3 length: 11 residues. The CDR3 here is CATENSDTQYF. CDR3 nucleotides: TGTGCCACCGAAAATTCGGATACGCAGTATTTT.

This rearrangement joins TRBV2 to TRBJ2-1, with TRBD2 identical over 8 bases. The better agreement between TRBJ2-7 and the DNA end casts doubt on the J call. This CDR3 contains 14 residues. Per the germline V gene, CDR1 is SNHLY and CDR2 is FYNNEI. The CDR3 bases are TGTGCCAGCACGGGCAGCGGGGGTTACAATGAGCAGTACTTC. This gives the protein CASTGSGGYNEQYF.

The rearrangement uses TRBV3-1 and TRBJ1-2, with D hard to call. V lost 7 bases and J lost 6, with 18 bases in between. Germline values: CDR1 LGHDT, CDR2 YNNKEL (reference sequence). The CDR3 is 14 residues long. CDR3 residues: CASTIEPALHGYTF. The CDR3 nucleotides are TGTGCCAGCACCATCGAGCCAGCCCTCCATGGCTACACCTTC. Drawing the rest from reference TRBV3-1 and TRBJ1-2, the complete variable domain is DTAVSQTPKYLVTQMGNDKSIKCEQNLGHDTMYWYKQDSKKFLKIMFSYNNKELIINETVPNRFSPKSPDKAHLNLHINSLELGDSAVYFCASTIEPALHGYTFGSGTRLTVV.

A note on this clonotype: Sequence at one end of the junction differs from germline and may be a read error. The J gene is TRBJ1-2, the V gene TRBV7-9; D gene unclear. Germline CDR1 is SEHNR and CDR2 is FQNEAQ (reference sequence). CDR3 length equals 14 residues. The CDR3 sequence: CASSLVSLDYGHTF. CDR3 nucleotide sequence: TGTGCCAGCAGCTTAGTAAGTCTGGACTATGGCCACACCTTC.

The rearrangement links TRBV20-1 to TRBJ2-1, with a weak D call TRBD1 (5 bases). Germline V gene sequence: CDR1 DFQATT, CDR2 SNEGSKA (reference sequence). The ends were cut back, 0 bases at V and 2 bases at J, with 8 bases in the middle. The CDR3 has 14 residues. CDR3 in DNA: TGCAGTGCTAGAGATCAGGGAACCTACAATGAGCAGTTCTTC. Its protein product is CSARDQGTYNEQFF.

This clonotype showed up just a few times. V gene TRBV10-3 combines with J gene TRBJ1-5; the match to TRBD1 covers 8 bases. Germline lookup yields CDR1 ENHRY and CDR2 SYGVKD. CDR3 size: 15 residues. The trim removed 6 bases at V and 2 bases at J, leaving 6 bases unmatched. The CDR3 coding sequence is TGTGCCATCAGGGAGACAGGGGCGGGCAATCAGCCCCAGCATTTT. Its protein product is CAIRETGAGNQPQHF.

V usage is TRBV7-9 and J usage is TRBJ1-2; TRBD1 agrees at 7 bases. Germline CDR1 reads SEHNR; CDR2 reads FQNEAQ (reference sequence). Trimming cost V 4 bases and J 0 bases; bases outside gene matches: 17. The CDR3 totals 19 residues. Written as DNA, the CDR3 is TGTGCCAGCAGCTCGCCGTCGGCAACTAGGGACAGAGCTAACTATGGCTACACCTTC. This encodes CASSSPSATRDRANYGYTF.

This chain joins TRBV6-6 and TRBJ2-7; 11 nucleotides agree with TRBD1. Germline loops: CDR1 MNHNY, CDR2 SVGAGI (reference sequence). The CDR3 covers 15 residues. J gave up 2 bases and V 8 bases, and 8 bases lay outside the gene matches. The CDR3 DNA reads as TGTGCCAGCTGTTTACAGGGACAGGGGGCCTACGAGCAGTACTTC. Translating it yields CASCLQGQGAYEQYF.

The chain links TRBV28 to TRBJ2-1; D remains unclear. The CDR3 is 14 amino acids. Trimming removed 8 bases at V and 8 bases at J, with 19 bases between. The germline V gene encodes CDR1 MDHEN and CDR2 SYDVKM. In DNA, the CDR3 is TGTGCCAGCGCGGACGGTCCAGGTCGGGATGAGCAGTTCTTC. Translated, it gives CASADGPGRDEQFF.

This clonotype was detected a few times. The chain recombines TRBV7-9 with TRBJ2-7; D is possibly TRBD1 (5 bases). This CDR3 spans 17 amino acids. V gave up 5 bases and J gave up 5 bases, with 25 bases separating them. The germline CDR1 and CDR2 sequences are SEHNR and FQNEAQ (reference sequence). CDR3 sequence: CASSPLGHRSSRDEQYF. For the CDR3, the DNA is TGTGCCAGCAGCCCCCTAGGACACCGATCCAGTCGGGACGAGCAGTACTTC.

CDR3: CASSPHLASGIQYF. Here the CDR3 DNA reads TGTGCCAGCAGCCCCCATCTAGCGAGTGGGATCCAGTACTTC. The chain couples TRBV14 to TRBJ2-5; D perhaps matches TRBD2 (6 bases). V shed 4 bases and J shed 10 bases, with 19 bases lying between them. The V gene's germline CDR1 is SGHDN and CDR2 FVKESK. The CDR3 extends over 14 amino acids.

In its sample, this clonotype was seen a few times. The rearrangement joins TRBV6-2 or TRBV6-3 to TRBJ2-3; D may be TRBD1 or TRBD2 (5 bases each). Trimming took off 2 bases at V and 3 bases at J, with 9 bases between the two ends. The germline V gene encodes CDR1 MNHEY and CDR2 SVGEGT. This CDR3 contains 14 residues. In DNA form, the CDR3 reads TGTGCCAGCAGTTACCTGGGGGATACAGATACGCAGTATTTT. It codes for CASSYLGDTDTQYF.

The chain recombines TRBV5-1 with TRBJ1-4; D gene ambiguous. Germline V gives CDR1 SGHRS, CDR2 YFSETQ. The CDR3 covers 15 residues. V lost 0 bases and J lost 0, with 6 bases in between. The CDR3 sequence is CASSLVTATNEKLFF. The CDR3 nucleotides are TGCGCCAGCAGCTTGGTAACCGCAACTAATGAAAAACTGTTTTTT.